The 21 T cell receptor beta chains below were found in one sample sequenced in a study of beta chain features in type 1 diabetes. Expressed TCRB transcripts were sequenced after all isolated RNA was converted to cDNA. Sequencing used immunoSEQ multiplex PCR; TCRdb keeps in-frame clones, though not all of them. This table has 860,000 or so clones, 15% to 20% appearing once. Sequenced sample: naive CD4+ T cells from blood. The receptors shown here come from a woman aged 18-29 years in good health.

Only a few counts were recorded for this clone. V gene TRBV6-1 combines with J gene TRBJ2-6; D could derive from TRBD1 or TRBD2 (5 bases each). V was trimmed by 4 bases and J by 0 bases, leaving 13 bases between them. The germline V gene has CDR1 MNHNS and CDR2 SASEGT. The CDR3 runs 17 residues. CDR3 sequence reads: CASSVRDGHSGANVLTF. CDR3 sequence (DNA): TGTGCCAGCAGTGTGAGGGACGGGCACTCTGGGGCCAACGTCCTGACTTTC.

J is TRBJ2-1 and V is TRBV2; D gene ambiguous. From germline, CDR1 is SNHLY and CDR2 FYNNEI. Trimming took off 3 bases at V and 6 bases at J, with 6 bases between the two ends. This CDR3 is 12 amino acids long. The DNA of the CDR3 is TGTGCCAGCAGTGAGGGATTCAATGAGCAGTTCTTC. It yields the protein CASSEGFNEQFF.

This clone has just a few counts. The chain links TRBV4-3 to TRBJ2-1, with 13 bases lining up with TRBD2. The CDR3 is 16 amino acids. Trimming cost V 0 bases and J 6 bases; bases outside gene matches: 2. Germline CDR1 and CDR2: LGHNA and YSLEER. Here the CDR3 reads CASSQEGLAGVNEQFF. CDR3 in DNA: TGCGCCAGCAGCCAAGAAGGACTAGCGGGAGTCAATGAGCAGTTCTTC.

The chain links TRBV21-1 to TRBJ1-2; the table's D call, TRBD1, has no DNA check behind it. TRBV21-1 is listed as a pseudogene. The CDR3 length is 17 residues. Written as DNA, the CDR3 is TGTGCCAGCAGCAAAGACTCTCCGGGACAGGGAAACTATGGCTACACCTTC. Protein: CASSKDSPGQGNYGYTF.

The rearrangement joins TRBV7-9 to TRBJ2-4; no clear D gene. CDR3 size: 15 residues. Trimming took 1 base from V and 4 from J, leaving 11 bases between them. Germline CDR1 reads SEHNR; CDR2 reads FQNEAQ (reference sequence). DNA of the CDR3: TGTGCCAGCAGCTTAGTTATTAGCAGAAAAAACATTCAGTACTTC. Encoded protein: CASSLVISRKNIQYF.

V and J are TRBV7-2 and TRBJ2-1; the D gene is possibly TRBD2 (5 bases). Per germline, CDR1 SGHTA and CDR2 FQGNSA. This CDR3 comprises 11 residues. The V end was cut by 5 bases, the J end by 9 bases, with 8 bases between. CDR3 sequence: CASSAGGEQFF. For the CDR3, the DNA is TGTGCCAGCAGCGCGGGCGGTGAGCAGTTCTTC.

The chain carries TRBV5-6 and TRBJ2-6; D remains ambiguous. The germline V gene has CDR1 SGHDT and CDR2 YYEEEE. The CDR3 has 15 residues. V lost 2 bases and J 0 bases, leaving 6 bases between the germline ends. The CDR3 nucleotides are TGTGCCAGCAGCTTACAGCCCTCTGGGGCCAACGTCCTGACTTTC. Translating gives CASSLQPSGANVLTF.

The sample holds a few counts of this clone. CDR3 protein: CASTQTGTHAREQFF. Here the CDR3 DNA reads TGTGCCAGCACCCAAACCGGGACCCATGCTCGTGAGCAGTTCTTC. The rearrangement uses TRBV7-2 and TRBJ2-1, with D perhaps given as TRBD1 or TRBD2 (5 bases each). The CDR3 is made up of 15 amino acids. V was pared by 7 bases and J by 9 bases, with 22 bases between. Germline CDR1 and CDR2: SGHTA and FQGNSA.

This clone appeared a few times. The same CDR3 also results from other DNA sequences found in this sample. The chain combines TRBV5-1 with TRBJ2-2, with D unclear. The V gene's germline CDR1 is SGHRS and CDR2 YFSETQ. This CDR3 region has 12 residues. Trimming left V 0 bases short and J 6 bases short, with 3 bases between. This CDR3 reads CASSLEAGELFF. CDR3 sequence (DNA): TGCGCCAGCAGCTTGGAAGCCGGGGAGCTGTTTTTT. Complete variable domain (other parts from reference TRBV5-1 and TRBJ2-2): KAGVTQTPRYLIKTRGQQVTLSCSPISGHRSVSWYQQTPGQGLQFLFEYFSETQRNKGNFPGRFSGRQFSNSRSEMNVSTLELGDSALYLCASSLEAGELFFGEGSRLTVL.

This clone was recorded once. This rearrangement joins TRBV5-6 to TRBJ1-4; 10 bases match TRBD1. The germline V gene has CDR1 SGHDT and CDR2 YYEEEE. V trimming: 4 bases; J trimming: 5 bases; junction bases outside the gene matches: 5. The CDR3 has 15 residues. This CDR3 reads CASSTTGQGNEKLFF. As DNA, the CDR3 is TGTGCCAGCAGCACAACGGGACAGGGGAATGAAAAACTGTTTTTT.

In its sample, this clone was seen a few times. The rearrangement joins TRBV9 to TRBJ2-2; possibly TRBD2 for D (6 bases). The germline V gene has CDR1 SGDLS and CDR2 YYNGEE. Trimming removed 0 bases at V and 6 bases at J, with 18 bases between. The CDR3 spans 17 residues. The CDR3 loop is CASSVVPSPGVPGELFF. For the CDR3, the DNA is TGTGCCAGCAGCGTAGTCCCCTCCCCGGGAGTCCCCGGGGAGCTGTTTTTT.

V usage is TRBV7-2 and J usage is TRBJ2-2, with D perhaps being TRBD1 or TRBD2 (5 bases each). Trimming removed 4 bases at V and 1 base at J, with 10 bases between. CDR1 and CDR2 from the germline V gene are SGHTA and FQGNSA. This CDR3 region has 15 residues. Here the CDR3 reads CASSSGRGNTGELFF. In DNA, the CDR3 is TGTGCCAGCAGCTCGGGACGGGGGAACACCGGGGAGCTGTTTTTT.

This chain connects TRBV15 to TRBJ2-3, with 8 nucleotides matching TRBD2. CDR1 is LNHNV, CDR2 YYDKDF, per germline (reference sequence). With 0 bases clipped from V and 5 bases from J, the junction kept 7 bases outside the gene matches. The CDR3 is 16 amino acids. CDR3 DNA: TGTGCCACCAGCAGAGATGTCGGGGCGGGAGGAGATACGCAGTATTTT. As protein: CATSRDVGAGGDTQYF.

This clone was seen a few times. The rearrangement uses TRBV27 and TRBJ1-1; a weak D match, TRBD1 (5 bases). Trimming cost V 4 bases and J 11 bases, with 17 bases left between them. Germline CDR1 MNHEY, CDR2 SMNVEV (reference sequence). CDR3 size: 13 residues. CDR3 loop: CASSSRGGGSAFF. The DNA for the CDR3 is TGTGCCAGCAGTTCCCGGGGCGGAGGGAGTGCTTTCTTT.

This clone was observed a few times. The chain links TRBV4-2 to TRBJ2-7; TRBD2 matches 12 bases. The CDR3 is 16 residues long. J gave up 2 bases and V 1 base, and 3 bases lay outside the gene matches. CDR1 is LGHNA and CDR2 is YNFKEQ in the germline V gene. The CDR3 loop is CASSQGGTSGPYEQYF. The DNA of the CDR3 is TGTGCCAGCAGCCAAGGGGGGACTAGCGGGCCCTACGAGCAGTACTTC.

The V call is TRBV6-4, the J call TRBJ2-2; D uncertain. The CDR3 covers 15 residues. Trimming stripped 4 bases from V and 4 bases from J, with 13 bases between. CDR1 and CDR2 from the germline V gene are MRHNA and SNTAGT. The chain's CDR3 is CASSVIDGRTGELFF. The CDR3 nucleotides read TGTGCCAGCAGTGTCATAGACGGACGCACCGGGGAGCTGTTTTTT.

This clone turned up a few times. The V gene is TRBV18, the J gene TRBJ2-7, with 8 nucleotides matching TRBD1. Germline V gene lookup returns CDR1 KGHSH and CDR2 LQKENI. The CDR3 runs to 16 residues. The V segment lost 1 base and the J segment 4 bases; nucleotides outside the gene matches: 9. The CDR3 nucleotides read TGTGCCAGCTCACCACGGTTCGGCAGGGGGCCTTACGAGCAGTACTTC. It is translated as CASSPRFGRGPYEQYF.

This chain connects TRBV5-1 to TRBJ2-3; 9 bases line up with TRBD1. J gave up 3 bases and V 4 bases, and 6 bases lay outside the gene matches. Germline-derived CDR1 and CDR2 are SGHRS and YFSETQ. The CDR3 spans 15 residues. This CDR3 is CASSPGQGMTDTQYF. CDR3 sequence (DNA): TGCGCCAGCAGCCCGGGACAGGGTATGACAGATACGCAGTATTTT. The whole variable domain, filled in from reference TRBV5-1 and TRBJ2-3, reads KAGVTQTPRYLIKTRGQQVTLSCSPISGHRSVSWYQQTPGQGLQFLFEYFSETQRNKGNFPGRFSGRQFSNSRSEMNVSTLELGDSALYLCASSPGQGMTDTQYFGPGTRLTVL.

This clone occurred a few times. This chain uses TRBV2 with TRBJ1-5; no reliable D call. Germline CDR1 and CDR2: SNHLY and FYNNEI. This CDR3 contains 15 residues. V lost 1 base to trimming and J lost 5 bases, with 12 bases between them. This chain's CDR3 is CASSEVLAVYQPQHF. For the CDR3, the DNA is TGTGCCAGCAGTGAAGTTTTGGCGGTTTATCAGCCCCAGCATTTT.

This clone was seen only a few times. The chain has TRBV6-5 and TRBJ2-5; D unclear. Germline V gene sequence: CDR1 MNHEY, CDR2 SVGAGI. V was shortened by 2 bases and J by 2 bases, with 12 bases between the two germline ends. The CDR3 is 15 residues long. The chain's CDR3 is CASSYLRSRQETQYF. CDR3 nucleotide sequence: TGTGCCAGCAGTTACCTAAGATCCCGGCAAGAGACCCAGTACTTC.

In its sample, this clone was seen a few times. The rearrangement joins TRBV28 to TRBJ2-7; 8 bases are a match to TRBD1. Germline V gene data show CDR1 as MDHEN and CDR2 as SYDVKM. V gave up 5 bases and J gave up 5 bases; unmatched junction bases: 8. The CDR3 is made up of 14 amino acids. CDR3 protein: CASSRSDREDEQYF. In nucleotides, the CDR3 is TGTGCCAGCAGTCGCTCGGACAGGGAGGACGAGCAGTACTTC.